The rows below give T cell receptor beta chains drawn from one sample of a study of blood T cells in healthy people across ages. TCRdb used MiXCR to reprocess the 5' RACE reads, holding one entry per CDR3 protein. The sample carries 1.5 million to 2 million distinct CDR3 sequences, 30% to 35% recorded once. Sample: blood. The receptors originated from a woman in her 30s in good health. Both conserved end residues are part of each CDR3. Each record gives: clone size, J gene, V gene, CDR3 protein. A clone size is listed for some rows: how often the clone was seen (once, few, many), or a class if it is expanded.

few,TRBJ2-5,TRBV25-1,CASSESGRGVESNQYF
NA,TRBJ1-6,TRBV20-1,CSAKKDGYNSPLHF
NA,TRBJ1-2,TRBV9,CASSVDSTMGYTF
NA,TRBJ2-1,TRBV5-1,CASSLDGTGRVDEQFF
NA,TRBJ2-5,TRBV4-2,CASSQVAGRGETQYF
NA,TRBJ1-2,TRBV27,CASSSSTGTTNYGYTF
NA,TRBJ1-2,TRBV6-1,CASSEYRQSGTYGYTF
NA,TRBJ1-5,TRBV6-4,CASSPGTGPYSNQPQHF
NA,TRBJ2-1,TRBV3-1,CASSRRDRGNYNEQFF
NA,TRBJ1-1,TRBV25-1,CASSGPEAFF
NA,TRBJ2-5,TRBV20-1,CSVGGMETQYF
many,TRBJ2-7,TRBV24-1,CATSDYTGEQYF
NA,TRBJ2-1,TRBV6-2/TRBV6-3,CASSYGRGGRASYNEQFF
NA,TRBJ2-1,TRBV10-3,CAIRETSDSSYNEQFF
many,TRBJ1-6,TRBV4-1,CASSQGQAANSPLHF
NA,TRBJ2-7,TRBV20-1,CSARDENRLSYEQYF
NA,TRBJ2-1,TRBV20-1,CSARDQLAGANNEQFF
NA,TRBJ2-7,TRBV6-1,CASSVRDGAAYEQYF
NA,TRBJ2-1,TRBV19,CATVGSGEEQFF
many,TRBJ2-5,TRBV29-1,CSVELREGYWKETQYF
few,TRBJ2-3,TRBV7-9,CASSYIPGQGGDTQYF
NA,TRBJ2-1,TRBV5-1,CASSLAPSGRASSYNEQFF
NA,TRBJ1-6,TRBV5-5,CASSGEQGARNSPLHF
few,TRBJ2-1,TRBV3-1,CASSQEGLAGDEQFF
NA,TRBJ2-7,TRBV20-1,CSARHPGSVHEQYF
NA,TRBJ2-3,TRBV7-9,CASSPHSGRGTDTQYF
few,TRBJ2-4,TRBV27,CASSPGAGSPKNIQYF
few,TRBJ2-5,TRBV5-1,CASSLEASQETQYF
NA,TRBJ2-3,TRBV27,CASSLLSGSMGTDTQYF
many,TRBJ2-1,TRBV10-3,CATKAESEYNEQFF
few,TRBJ2-3,TRBV10-3,CAITDLDTQYF
NA,TRBJ2-1,TRBV29-1,CSFRGPYNEQFF
NA,TRBJ2-3,TRBV4-2,CASTKPRLRCFGRAGRNTQYF
NA,TRBJ2-1,TRBV5-4,CASSPYYAAQRNERFF
few,TRBJ2-7,TRBV7-2,CASSHPPTGSWPGYEQYF
many,TRBJ2-7,TRBV25-1,CASSESSSYEQYF
few,TRBJ2-3,TRBV2,CASSTRVAAVIGDTQYF
NA,TRBJ2-1,TRBV5-1,CASSSTFPNEQFF
NA,TRBJ1-4,TRBV4-1,CASSQVGRGSTNEKLFF
NA,TRBJ1-1,TRBV5-1,CASSSLPQRDTEAFF
few,TRBJ2-5,TRBV7-9,CASSPGPPDQTQYF
NA,TRBJ2-2,TRBV29-1,CSVSRDRNTGELFF
NA,TRBJ2-3,TRBV5-4,CASSFLGGSGTQYF
many,TRBJ2-1,TRBV5-1,CASSLGGDSNEQFF
NA,TRBJ1-2,TRBV6-1,CASSPQPGPGAGSGYTF
many,TRBJ2-7,TRBV4-1,CASSQDLGPAGANEQYF
few,TRBJ1-1,TRBV5-1,CASSLGTGSSNTEAFF
NA,TRBJ2-3,TRBV20-1,CSARGLAGAHTDTQYF
few,TRBJ2-7,TRBV14,CASSPKGLAESSYEQYF
few,TRBJ2-7,TRBV6-1,CASSPTGTGPEQYF
NA,TRBJ2-1,TRBV6-1,CASSKTSFSYNEQFF
NA,TRBJ2-1,TRBV28,CASSFLGSPNEQFF
few,TRBJ2-1,TRBV7-3,CASSLVGLAGSYNEQFF
few,TRBJ2-3,TRBV24-1,CATSGGDGLTDTQYF
NA,TRBJ1-2,TRBV7-9,CTSSFVNYGYTF
many,TRBJ2-5,TRBV5-1,CASSLAGGLNQETQYF
NA,TRBJ1-2,TRBV5-4,CASSSDVGGGYTF
NA,TRBJ1-3,TRBV5-1,CASTLGQSSGNTIYF
NA,TRBJ2-1,TRBV5-1,CASSLAGSGNEQFF